The present T cell receptor (beta chain) was sequenced within a study of glioma-infiltrating T cells after dendritic cell vaccination. Study-wide points: Survival was not directly related to TCR clonality in these patients.

Only patients with spare fresh-frozen tumor and over two years of follow-up were included. Before vaccination, two weeks after the third vaccination, and at progression, PBMC were collected. Only one count was recorded for this clone. The antigen remains undetermined. The primer mix had 60 V beta and 13 J beta primers. Sequencing was performed with immunoSEQ multiplex PCR; in TCRdb, only in-frame clones are kept and a portion is missing. The sample lists some 100,000 clones; about 79% were seen once. The input for sequencing was blood, taken before dendritic cell vaccination. This TCR came from a human donor with glioblastoma.

The CDR3 reads CASSYGAGGGNEKLFF. CDR3 coding DNA: TGTGCCAGCAGTTACGGGGCAGGCGGTGGGAATGAAAAACTGTTTTTT. J is TRBJ1-4 and V is TRBV6-5; D may be TRBD1 (5 bases). This CDR3 spans 16 amino acids. Germline V lookup: CDR1 MNHEY, CDR2 SVGAGI. Between the trimmed V and J ends, which lost 2 bases and 5 bases, there was a span of 15 bases.